The rows below give T cell receptor beta chains drawn from one sample of a study of T cells in Graves' hyperthyroidism and ophthalmopathy. TCRdb processed the multiplex PCR reads anew with MiXCR; each CDR3 protein has one entry. The repertoire holds around 350,000 distinct CDR3 sequences, with over 15% as singletons. Sequencing was carried out using blood. The source of these receptors is a young woman with Graves' hyperthyroidism. Each CDR3 is given with its conserved first and last residue. A D gene is named only where the DNA matches it firmly. Clone sizes are given selectively: once, few, many, or a class where the clone is expanded.

j_call d_call v_call clone_size cdr3_nt cdr3_aa
TRBJ2-5 TRBD1 TRBV4-2 few TGTGCCAGCAGCCAAGAAGTGGCAGGGGGCGTACAAGAGACCCAGTACTTC CASSQEVAGGVQETQYF
TRBJ2-4 . TRBV27 many TGTGCCAGCAGTTCGACCCTCAGGGGGCGGGGGGCCAAAAACATTCAGTACTTC CASSSTLRGRGAKNIQYF
TRBJ1-2 TRBD1 TRBV19 many TGTGCCAGTAGTCGAGGGACAGGTGGTTTCACGGGCTATGGCTACACCTTC CASSRGTGGFTGYGYTF
TRBJ2-5 . TRBV12-3/TRBV12-4 many TGTGCCAGCAGTTTCGGCAGAGAAGAGACCCAGTACTTC CASSFGREETQYF
TRBJ2-5 . TRBV20-1 many TGCAGTGCACACGAGCCGCAAAACGTTGAGGAGACCCAGTACTTC CSAHEPQNVEETQYF
TRBJ2-2 . TRBV27 many TGTGCCAGCAGTTTATTCCGGGGGCGAAACACCGGGGAGCTGTTTTTT CASSLFRGRNTGELFF
TRBJ2-2 TRBD1 TRBV6-1 many TGTGCCAGCAGGACAGGGGCCCGCACCGGGGAGCTGTTTTTT CASRTGARTGELFF
TRBJ1-1 . TRBV6-1 many TGTGCCAGCAGTGAAGTACGGTCAGGTGAAGCTTTCTTT CASSEVRSGEAFF
TRBJ1-2 TRBD1 TRBV5-1 many TGCGCCAGCAGCACGGGACAGACAACTTATGGCTACACCTTC CASSTGQTTYGYTF
TRBJ2-5 TRBD2 TRBV18 few TGTGCCAGCTCACCAAGACTAGCGGACCAAGAGACCCAGTACTTC CASSPRLADQETQYF
TRBJ1-1 . TRBV18 many TGTGCCAGCTCACCGGCCAGGGGAGAAGCTTTCTTT CASSPARGEAFF
TRBJ1-5 TRBD1 TRBV29-1 many TGCAGCGTTGAGGGCCGACAGGGTAATCAGCCCCAGCATTTT CSVEGRQGNQPQHF
TRBJ1-6 . TRBV12-3/TRBV12-4 many TGTGCCAGCAGTCAAGGCTCTTCACCCCTCCACTTT CASSQGSSPLHF
TRBJ2-5 . TRBV6-2/TRBV6-3 many TGTGCCAGCAGTTTTACAGGGATCCAAGAGACCCAGTACTTC CASSFTGIQETQYF
TRBJ1-1 . TRBV3-1 . TGTGCCAGCAGCCAAGATTGGAGGAACACTGAAGCTTTCTTT CASSQDWRNTEAFF
TRBJ1-1 . TRBV7-3 many TGTGCCAGCAGCCCCAGAGCAGGGGTTGACACTGAAGCTTTCTTT CASSPRAGVDTEAFF
TRBJ2-7 TRBD1 TRBV12-3/TRBV12-4 many TGTGCCAGCAGTTTTTCAGCCAGGGGGCGCAGGGCTGGCGAGCAGTACTTC CASSFSARGRRAGEQYF
TRBJ2-7 . TRBV18 . TGTGCCAGCTCACCAGAAAGTTGGTACGAGCAGTACTTC CASSPESWYEQYF
TRBJ1-1 . TRBV18 many TGTGCCACCACCACGGAGGGGAACACTGAAGCTTTCTTT CATTTEGNTEAFF
TRBJ1-2 . TRBV5-1 few TGCGCCAGCAGCTTGGCCCTCGGGGGGGCAAGTCCTGTCTATGGCTACACCTTC CASSLALGGASPVYGYTF
TRBJ1-5 TRBD1 TRBV6-1 many TGTGCCAGCAGTGAAGGTGGACAGGGGGGTCAGCCCCAGCATTTT CASSEGGQGGQPQHF
TRBJ1-1 TRBD1 TRBV20-1 many TGCAGTGCTAGAGGGACAGGGGGCACTGAAGCTTTCTTT CSARGTGGTEAFF
TRBJ2-7 . TRBV4-2 many TGTGCCAGCAGCCAAGACCTTTGGAGGGGGATTTTAGAGCAGTACTTC CASSQDLWRGILEQYF
TRBJ2-7 TRBD1 TRBV12-3/TRBV12-4 . TGTGCCAGCAGTTGGGACAGGGCATGGGACGAGCAGTACTTC CASSWDRAWDEQYF
TRBJ1-3 . TRBV20-1 . TGCAGTGCTAGAGATTCTGGGGGGGGAAACACCATATATTTT CSARDSGGGNTIYF
TRBJ1-2 . TRBV15 . TGTGCCACCAGCAGAGATCGGGGGGAACTGGTATATGGCTACACCTTC CATSRDRGELVYGYTF
TRBJ1-1 TRBD1 TRBV12-3/TRBV12-4 many TGTGCCAGCAGGGATGGACAGGGTTCAGCTTTCTTT CASRDGQGSAFF
TRBJ1-1 . TRBV7-8 many TGTGCCAGCAGCTTATTATACCGAACTGAAGCTTTCTTT CASSLLYRTEAFF
TRBJ1-2 TRBD1 TRBV19 . TGTGCCAGTAGTACGGACAGGGGGCTGAATGGCTACACCTTC CASSTDRGLNGYTF
TRBJ2-4 TRBD1 TRBV11-1 many TGTGCCAGCAGCGGCCGGGACAGGGGAGGATTAGCCAAAAACATTCAGTACTTC CASSGRDRGGLAKNIQYF
TRBJ2-6 TRBD2 TRBV20-1 many TGCAGTGCACTAGGCCTCCTGGGGGCTAGCGGGGGGGCTGGGGCCAACGTCCTGACTTTC CSALGLLGASGGAGANVLTF
TRBJ1-1 . TRBV7-8 many TGTGCCAGCAGCCCTGTCCCGGGAGGCACTGAAGCTTTCTTT CASSPVPGGTEAFF
TRBJ1-5 . TRBV5-5 many TGTGCCAGCAGCTTGTCGACGGGGATTCAGCCCCAGCATTTT CASSLSTGIQPQHF
TRBJ2-7 TRBD1 TRBV6-5 many TGTGCCAGCAGTTACTCGGGACAGGGGTACCCGTACGAGCAGTACTTC CASSYSGQGYPYEQYF
TRBJ1-5 TRBD1 TRBV6-2/TRBV6-3 . TGTGCCAGCAGTTACCTGGCAAACCTCAGGGGGAGAGATTTAATGACCCAGCATTTT CASSYLANLRGRDLMTQHF
TRBJ1-1 . TRBV12-3/TRBV12-4 many TGTGCCAGCAGCCCAACCTTTGGGGGGTACACTGAAGCTTTCTTT CASSPTFGGYTEAFF
TRBJ1-1 . TRBV5-1 many TGCGCCAGCAGCTTGGGACCCAAGAACACTGAAGCTTTCTTT CASSLGPKNTEAFF
TRBJ2-5 . TRBV10-1 many TGCGCCAGCAGTCCCGGGACGTTGGAGGGGGAGACCCAGTACTTC CASSPGTLEGETQYF
TRBJ1-2 TRBD1 TRBV5-6 . TGTGCCAGCAGCTGGGGGCCAGGGGGCAGCTATGGCTACACCTTC CASSWGPGGSYGYTF
TRBJ2-2 . TRBV2 many TGTGCCAGCAGCCCTGGATCCACCGGGGAGCTGTTTTTT CASSPGSTGELFF
TRBJ1-3 . TRBV7-8 . TGTGCCAGCAATTTGGGGGCAGCGGGAAACACCATATATTTT CASNLGAAGNTIYF
TRBJ2-7 . TRBV28 many TGTGCCAGCAGTCCCGTAGACAGGCAATACGAGCAGTACTTC CASSPVDRQYEQYF
TRBJ1-5 . TRBV6-1 . TGTGCCAGCAGCCTAATGGGGTCCTGGGCCGGCAATCAGCTCCAGCATTTT CASSLMGSWAGNQLQHF
TRBJ1-5 . TRBV6-5 many TGTGCCAGCAGTTCCGACAGGAGTAATCAGCCCCAGCATTTT CASSSDRSNQPQHF
TRBJ2-3 . TRBV5-1 few TGCGCCAGCAGCTTGGGAACATCCGCCAATACGCAGTATTTT CASSLGTSANTQYF
TRBJ2-4 TRBD2 TRBV12-3/TRBV12-4 . TGTGCCAGCACTGAGCGGGGGGAAATCAATAAGTACTTC CASTERGEINKYF
TRBJ1-1 TRBD1 TRBV6-1 many TGTGCCAGCACCGCTCTACAGGGGGGGAACACTGAAGCTTTCTTT CASTALQGGNTEAFF
TRBJ1-3 . TRBV6-1 . TGTGCCAGCACTCTCAGGTCTGGAAACACCATATATTTT CASTLRSGNTIYF
TRBJ2-6 TRBD1 TRBV27 many TGTGCCAGCAGTTCGCAGGGGGTCCTCGCTGGGGCCAACGTCCTGACTTTC CASSSQGVLAGANVLTF
TRBJ1-5 . TRBV25-1 many TGTGCCAGCAGTGCATGGGAAAATCAGCCCCAGCATTTT CASSAWENQPQHF
TRBJ2-2 . TRBV4-2 . TGTGCCAGCAGCCGTAAATGGGACCGACACACCGGGGAGCTGTTTTTT CASSRKWDRHTGELFF
TRBJ1-5 . TRBV7-9 many TGTGCCAGCAGCTTAGACTGGGGGCCCCAGCATTTT CASSLDWGPQHF
TRBJ2-7 . TRBV7-9 many TGTGCCAGCAGCCATGTGGGGGGCGAGCAGTACTTC CASSHVGGEQYF
TRBJ2-7 TRBD2 TRBV7-8 . TGTGCCAGCAGTGTGACTAGCGGGATTTACGAGCAGTACTTC CASSVTSGIYEQYF
TRBJ2-7 . TRBV3-1 few TGTGCCAGCAGCCCCCAGGTAGGGGGCTCCTACGAGCAGTACTTC CASSPQVGGSYEQYF
TRBJ1-1 . TRBV28 many TGTGCCAGCACTTTCGGGGGGATGAACACTGAAGCTTTCTTT CASTFGGMNTEAFF
TRBJ2-5 TRBD2 TRBV3-1 . TGTGCCAGCAGCCCCGGGACTAGCGGGCTCTCCCGGCGGGAGACCCAGTACTTC CASSPGTSGLSRRETQYF
TRBJ1-1 . TRBV12-3/TRBV12-4 many TGTGCCAGCAGTTCGGGGCTTGAGGGGTACACTGAAGCTTTCTTT CASSSGLEGYTEAFF
TRBJ1-1 TRBD1 TRBV6-5 many TGTGCCAGCAGTCCCGGGACAGGGATTACTGAAGCTTTCTTT CASSPGTGITEAFF
TRBJ1-1 . TRBV3-1 . TGTGCCAGCAGCGCCAGACAGGCGGCTTTCTTT CASSARQAAFF